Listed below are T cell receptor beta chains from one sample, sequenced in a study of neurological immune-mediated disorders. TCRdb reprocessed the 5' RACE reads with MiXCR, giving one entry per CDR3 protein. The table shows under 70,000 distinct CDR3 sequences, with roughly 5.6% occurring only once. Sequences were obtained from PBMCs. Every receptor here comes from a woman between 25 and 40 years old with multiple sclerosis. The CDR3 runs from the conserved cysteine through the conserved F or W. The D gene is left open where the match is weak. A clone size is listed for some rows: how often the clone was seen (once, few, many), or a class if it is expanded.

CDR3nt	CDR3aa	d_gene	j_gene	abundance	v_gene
TGTGCCAGCAGTTCCGGACTAGCGGGGGCCCCCTACGAGCAGTACTTC	CASSSGLAGAPYEQYF	TRBD2	TRBJ2-7	many	TRBV12-3/TRBV12-4
TGCGCCAGCAGCCATACTAGCGGGGCCCCGTTCTCCTACAATGAGCAGTTCTTC	CASSHTSGAPFSYNEQFF	TRBD2	TRBJ2-1	many	TRBV5-1
TGCAGTGTCCAGGGGCGGGGGGGCTACGAGCAGTACTTC	CSVQGRGGYEQYF	TRBD2	TRBJ2-7	many	TRBV20-1
TGTGCCAGCAGCCGACTCTACAATGAGCAGTTCTTC	CASSRLYNEQFF	-	TRBJ2-1	-	TRBV2
TGCAGTGCTAGTCGGCGGGGGGGCGGGGCAGATACGCAGTATTTT	CSASRRGGGADTQYF	TRBD2	TRBJ2-3	many	TRBV20-1
TGTGCCAGCAGTAGACAGGGAAGCCAAGAGACCCAGTACTTC	CASSRQGSQETQYF	TRBD1	TRBJ2-5	many	TRBV2
TGCAGTGCCCCGACAGGGGTCTACTATGGCTACACCTTC	CSAPTGVYYGYTF	TRBD1	TRBJ1-2	few	TRBV20-1
TGCAGTGCTAGAGATCGGGCAGCGAACACTGAAGCTTTCTTT	CSARDRAANTEAFF	-	TRBJ1-1	many	TRBV20-1
TGTGCCATCAGTGAGGTCCGATCGTCCACCGGGGAGCTGTTTTTT	CAISEVRSSTGELFF	-	TRBJ2-2	many	TRBV10-3
TGCAGTGCTAGAGATGTGACCTCTAGCGGGGGAACTTGGGAGACCCAGTACTTC	CSARDVTSSGGTWETQYF	TRBD2	TRBJ2-5	many	TRBV20-1
TGTGCCAGCAGCCAGACATCCGATCAGCCCCAGCATTTT	CASSQTSDQPQHF	-	TRBJ1-5	many	TRBV5-5
TGCGCCAGCAGCTCCGGTAGCGGGGGCACAGATACGCAGTATTTT	CASSSGSGGTDTQYF	TRBD2	TRBJ2-3	few	TRBV5-1
TGTGCCAGCAGACGACAGAACATGAACACTGAAGCTTTCTTT	CASRRQNMNTEAFF	-	TRBJ1-1	many	TRBV6-5
TGTGCCAGCAGCCGGGACATCCCCTACGAGCAGTACTTC	CASSRDIPYEQYF	-	TRBJ2-7	many	TRBV28
TGCAGCGTAAGGGACGGGAATACGCAGTATTTT	CSVRDGNTQYF	-	TRBJ2-3	-	TRBV29-1
TGCAGTGCTAGAGATATGGTCAGCCCCGCGGATACGCAGTATTTT	CSARDMVSPADTQYF	-	TRBJ2-3	few	TRBV20-1
TGTGCCAGCACGCAGGGGGCGCATGGTGAAAAACTGTTTTTT	CASTQGAHGEKLFF	TRBD1	TRBJ1-4	many	TRBV12-3/TRBV12-4
TGTGCCAGCTCACTCCAATATAATTCACCCCTCAACTTT	CASSLQYNSPLNF	-	TRBJ1-6	-	TRBV18
TGCAGTGCTAGCCCTCGGTCAGCAAACACTGAAGCTTTCTTT	CSASPRSANTEAFF	-	TRBJ1-1	many	TRBV20-1
TGTGCCATCACCCACTCAGGACAGGCCTACGAGCAGTACTTC	CAITHSGQAYEQYF	TRBD1	TRBJ2-7	many	TRBV10-3
TGTGCCAGCAGCTTAGGGACAATTGATGAAAAACTGTTTTTT	CASSLGTIDEKLFF	-	TRBJ1-4	-	TRBV5-6
TGCAGTGCTAGAGACGTAAGCCGCATGAACACTGAAGCTTTCTTT	CSARDVSRMNTEAFF	-	TRBJ1-1	many	TRBV20-1
TGTGCCAGCAGCTTGGGACAGGGGGCGCGTGAGACCCAGTACTTC	CASSLGQGARETQYF	TRBD1	TRBJ2-5	many	TRBV5-6
TGTGCCAGCAGTTACGGGCCTAATTCACCCCTCCACTTT	CASSYGPNSPLHF	-	TRBJ1-6	many	TRBV6-5